One and the same sample provided the 19 T cell receptor beta chains below, sequenced in a study of blood T cells in healthy people across ages. The authors ran a second PCR of about 7 to 11 cycles using a sample-barcoded 5' primer and a J-beta primer mix. One entry per CDR3 protein results from TCRdb running MiXCR on the 5' RACE reads. Counted here are 1.5 million to 2 million distinct CDR3 sequences, under 30% occurring once; the ten biggest clones make up approximately 7.7%. Sequenced material: blood. These receptors were collected from a woman aged 30 to 39 in good health.

Only a few counts were recorded for this clonotype. The chain combines TRBV20-1 with TRBJ2-5; possibly TRBD1 for D (6 bases). CDR1 and CDR2 from the germline V gene are DFQATT and SNEGSKA (reference sequence). The CDR3 covers 14 residues. The V end lost 0 bases, the J end lost 11 bases, and 19 bases lay between the germline ends. The CDR3 loop is CSAREDSTPYGQYF. CDR3 nucleotides: TGCAGTGCTAGAGAGGACAGTACTCCCTACGGGCAGTACTTC.

With respect to this clonotype: A much larger clone sits a single nucleotide away, making a read error possible. The gene calls are TRBV5-1 and TRBJ2-5; TRBD1 matches 9 bases. The CDR3 runs 14 residues. CDR1 is SGHRS, CDR2 YFSETQ, per germline. V gave up 2 bases and J gave up 4 bases; unmatched junction bases: 3. CDR3 bases: TGCGCCAGCAGCTTCACAGGGGGCGCAGAGACCCAGTACTTC. This gives the protein CASSFTGGAETQYF. The whole variable domain, filled in from reference TRBV5-1 and TRBJ2-5, reads KAGVTQTPRYLIKTRGQQVTLSCSPISGHRSVSWYQQTPGQGLQFLFEYFSETQRNKGNFPGRFSGRQFSNSRSEMNVSTLELGDSALYLCASSFTGGAETQYFGPGTRLLVL.

The rearrangement joins TRBV20-1 to TRBJ2-7; D ambiguous. Germline V CDR1 and CDR2: DFQATT, SNEGSKA (reference sequence). The CDR3 consists of 14 residues. V lost 3 bases and J lost 0, with 12 bases in between. In nucleotides, the CDR3 is TGCAGTGCTAGGTCGACTGCTGGCTCCTACGAGCAGTACTTC. This gives the protein CSARSTAGSYEQYF.

In this sample, this clonotype turned up many times. The chain recombines TRBV20-1 with TRBJ2-7, with TRBD2 identical over 10 bases. The CDR3 runs 13 residues. The V gene's germline CDR1 is DFQATT and CDR2 SNEGSKA (reference sequence). V trimming: 5 bases; J trimming: 5 bases; junction bases outside the gene matches: 6. The chain's CDR3 is CSALAGGLDEQYF. CDR3 nucleotides: TGCAGTGCTTTAGCGGGGGGTCTGGACGAGCAGTACTTC.

This clonotype occurred once. The J gene is TRBJ1-6, the V gene TRBV5-1; no clear D. This CDR3 has 9 amino acids. Deletions cut 10 bases from V and 11 bases from J, with 7 bases between. CDR1 and CDR2 from the germline V gene are SGHRS and YFSETQ. This CDR3 is CAALPPLHF. The DNA of the CDR3 is TGCGCCGCTCTGCCACCCCTCCACTTT.

The CDR3 loop reads CASSTSIDEQYF. CDR3 bases: TGTGCCAGCAGTACTAGTATCGATGAGCAGTACTTC. The chain combines TRBV6-2 or TRBV6-3 with TRBJ2-4, with a tentative D call TRBD2 (5 bases). V dropped 5 bases and J dropped 13 bases, with 15 bases sitting between them. This CDR3 comprises 12 residues. Per the germline V gene, CDR1 is MNHEY and CDR2 is SVGEGT.

The V gene is TRBV7-3, the J gene TRBJ2-5, with 8 bases lining up with TRBD1. The DNA end is more similar to TRBJ2-7, so the J call may be wrong. The germline CDR1 and CDR2 sequences are SGHTA and FQGTGA. This CDR3 spans 15 amino acids. CDR3 DNA: TGTGCCAGCGCCCCGGACAGGGCTACCTTCTACGAGCAGTACTTC. Residues: CASAPDRATFYEQYF.

This rearrangement joins TRBV19 to TRBJ1-2, with no clear D. This CDR3 comprises 11 residues. V lost 10 bases and J lost 0, with 6 bases in between. CDR1 is LNHDA and CDR2 is SQIVND in the germline V gene (reference sequence). As DNA, the CDR3 is TGTGCCACCCGAACTAACTATGGCTACACCTTC. This translates into CATRTNYGYTF. The whole variable domain, filled in from reference TRBV19 and TRBJ1-2, reads DGGITQSPKYLFRKEGQNVTLSCEQNLNHDAMYWYRQDPGQGLRLIYYSQIVNDFQKGDIAEGYSVSREKKESFPLTVTSAQKNPTAFYLCATRTNYGYTFGSGTRLTVV.

Comments on this clonotype: A much bigger clone sits one base away, suggesting this may be a read error. The genes are TRBV20-1 and TRBJ2-3; D is tentatively TRBD1 or TRBD2 (5 bases each). Germline-derived CDR1 and CDR2 are DFQATT and SNEGSKA (reference sequence). V lost 6 bases to trimming and J lost 9 bases, with 22 bases between them. The CDR3 is made up of 14 amino acids. DNA of the CDR3: TGCAGTGCGCCTGACAGCGGCGCTGAAGAGACGCAGTATTTT. Translation gives CSAPDSGAEETQYF.

This clonotype was found a few times. The rearrangement links TRBV4-3 to TRBJ2-2; D unclear. This CDR3 comprises 14 residues. From germline, CDR1 is LGHNA and CDR2 YSLEER. The germline V and J ends were trimmed by 5 bases and 3 bases, with 10 bases remaining between them. This CDR3 reads CASSSDQHTGELFF. The CDR3 nucleotides read TGCGCCAGCAGCTCCGACCAACACACCGGGGAGCTGTTTTTT.

This clonotype was found a few times. The chain employs TRBV6-1 and TRBJ1-1; D ambiguous. Germline CDR1 reads MNHNS; CDR2 reads SASEGT. The CDR3 runs to 13 residues. Trimming removed 2 bases at V and 4 bases at J, with 8 bases between. CDR3 loop: CASSESEGTEAFF. In nucleotides, the CDR3 is TGTGCCAGCAGTGAATCCGAGGGCACTGAAGCTTTCTTT.

The table lists this clonotype with a few counts. This chain links TRBV4-3 with TRBJ2-3; D tentatively reads TRBD1 or TRBD2 (5 bases each). CDR1 is LGHNA and CDR2 is YSLEER in the germline V gene. This CDR3 is 16 amino acids long. V lost 0 bases, J lost 1 base, and 11 bases lay in between. The CDR3 sequence is CASSQERGRGTDTQYF. The CDR3 bases are TGCGCCAGCAGCCAAGAGAGGGGTCGGGGCACAGATACGCAGTATTTT.

J is TRBJ2-7 and V is TRBV6-6, with D possibly matching TRBD1 (5 bases). The CDR3 runs to 15 residues. V lost 6 bases and J 2 bases, leaving 17 bases between the germline ends. Germline CDR1 MNHNY, CDR2 SVGAGI (reference sequence). The CDR3 nucleotides read TGTGCCAGCAGCCACCCGACAGTCGGCCCCTACGAGCAGTACTTC. As protein: CASSHPTVGPYEQYF.

The CDR3 protein is CASSLGGPQGSPLHF. The CDR3 bases are TGTGCCAGCAGTTTAGGAGGCCCACAGGGTTCACCCCTCCACTTT. The rearrangement joins TRBV12-3 or TRBV12-4 to TRBJ1-6, with D perhaps matching TRBD1 (6 bases). The CDR3 runs to 15 residues. V was shortened by 1 base and J by 9 bases, with 13 bases between the two germline ends.

The chain carries TRBV28 and TRBJ2-4, with 7 bases identical to TRBD2. After removal of 6 bases from V and 1 base from J, the junction contained 3 bases not matched to a gene. CDR1 MDHEN and CDR2 SYDVKM come from the germline V gene. The length of the CDR3 is 14 residues. The CDR3 loop is CASRVGGAKNIQYF. For the CDR3, the DNA is TGTGCCAGCAGGGTGGGGGGGGCCAAAAACATTCAGTACTTC.

This clonotype was counted a few times. This rearrangement joins TRBV14 to TRBJ2-1; the match to TRBD2 covers 12 bases. Germline CDR1 is SGHDN and CDR2 is FVKESK. Unmatched junction bases numbered 10, after V lost 9 bases and J lost 1 base. The CDR3 runs to 17 residues. The CDR3 protein is CASRNGLAGFSYNEQFF. The CDR3 DNA reads as TGTGCCAGTAGAAACGGACTAGCGGGATTTTCCTACAATGAGCAGTTCTTC.

The chain carries TRBV20-1 and TRBJ2-3, with 10 bases fitting TRBD2. Looked up from germline, CDR1 is DFQATT and CDR2 is SNEGSKA (reference sequence). With V trimmed by 0 bases and J by 3 bases, 6 bases remained unmatched. The CDR3 length is 16 residues. CDR3 sequence reads: CSARDHLAGATDTQYF. CDR3 nucleotides: TGCAGTGCTAGAGATCACCTAGCGGGAGCGACAGATACGCAGTATTTT.

A remark on this clonotype: A much larger clone lies one base from this, so it may be a read error. V usage is TRBV20-1 and J usage is TRBJ2-4, with D maybe TRBD1 (6 bases). The germline gives CDR1 DFQATT, CDR2 SNEGSKA (reference sequence). The V and J ends lost 1 base and 13 bases respectively, with 11 bases between them. This CDR3 has 11 amino acids. The CDR3 bases are TGCAGTGCTAGAGCCAGGGGTGAGCAGTACTTC. Translation gives CSARARGEQYF.

This clonotype was detected only a few times. This rearrangement joins TRBV12-3 or TRBV12-4 to TRBJ2-1, with D unclear. The V gene lost 9 bases and the J gene lost 8 bases, with 23 bases spanning the gap. The CDR3 has 15 amino acids. CDR3 sequence: CASQNRAPQPHEQFF. The CDR3 DNA is TGTGCCAGTCAAAATAGGGCCCCTCAGCCCCATGAGCAGTTCTTC.